Shown below are 30 T cell receptor beta chains from a single sample sequenced in a study of molecular identifiers for immune sequencing clone quantification. Each CDR3 protein is one row after TCRdb ran MiXCR on the PCR reads. Here the sample spans approximately 680,000 distinct CDR3 sequences, about 25% being singletons. Sample: naive CD8+ T cells from blood, with Jurkat cell RNA spiked in. The subset is: FACS-sorted CD8+CD4-CCR7+CD45RA+ naive T cells. The receptors come from a human donor in good health. Some libraries in this study had Jurkat cell RNA spiked in.

This clonotype came up many times. The chain has TRBV5-5 and TRBJ1-2, with 9 bases fitting TRBD1. Germline lookup yields CDR1 SGHKS and CDR2 YYEKEE (reference sequence). With V trimmed by 3 bases and J by 8 bases, 8 bases remained unmatched. The CDR3 runs to 14 residues. CDR3 sequence (DNA): TGTGCCAGCAGCTCCCCGGGACAGGGCGACGGCTACACCTTC. It encodes CASSSPGQGDGYTF.

This chain connects TRBV20-1 to TRBJ2-7; 12 positions agree with TRBD2. Germline V gene sequence: CDR1 DFQATT, CDR2 SNEGSKA (reference sequence). The CDR3 extends over 16 amino acids. V dropped 6 bases and J dropped 0; count of bases not matched to a gene: 9. The CDR3 loop is CSAIPRLAGASYEQYF. CDR3 DNA sequence: TGCAGTGCCATCCCAAGACTAGCGGGGGCCTCCTACGAGCAGTACTTC.

This clonotype has ten or more counts. The genes are TRBV2 and TRBJ2-3; D call uncertain. Per the germline V gene, CDR1 is SNHLY and CDR2 is FYNNEI. Between the trimmed V and J ends, which lost 1 base and 0 bases, there was a span of 5 bases. This CDR3 contains 14 residues. Written as DNA, the CDR3 is TGTGCCAGCAGTGAAGATTCGAGCACAGATACGCAGTATTTT. It encodes CASSEDSSTDTQYF.

This clonotype occurred many times. The V gene is TRBV10-3, the J gene TRBJ2-7; no firm D call. CDR3 length: 11 amino acids. Trimming cost V 3 bases and J 5 bases, with 5 bases left between them. Germline loops: CDR1 ENHRY, CDR2 SYGVKD. CDR3 sequence: CAISERNEQYF. Here the CDR3 DNA reads TGTGCCATCAGTGAACGGAACGAGCAGTACTTC.

The genes are TRBV20-1 and TRBJ1-2, with TRBD1 matching 7 bases. The CDR3 spans 13 residues. Looked up from germline, CDR1 is DFQATT and CDR2 is SNEGSKA (reference sequence). With 8 bases clipped from V and 4 bases from J, the junction kept 10 bases outside the gene matches. Here the CDR3 reads CSPRDSFTYGYTF. In nucleotides, the CDR3 is TGCAGTCCAAGGGACAGCTTTACCTATGGCTACACCTTC.

The chain uses TRBV4-1 and TRBJ2-1; D gene unclear. V was trimmed by 0 bases and J by 3 bases, leaving 6 bases between them. Germline CDR1 and CDR2: MGHRA and YSYEKL. CDR3 size: 14 residues. The CDR3 protein is CASSQERDYNEQFF. The CDR3, as DNA: TGCGCCAGCAGCCAAGAAAGGGACTACAATGAGCAGTTCTTC.

About this clonotype: A much larger clone lies one base from this, so it may be a read error. The chain joins TRBV12-5 to TRBJ2-3; D is possibly TRBD1 (5 bases). With the DNA end fitting TRBJ1-5 better, the J assignment may be wrong. The germline gives CDR1 LGHNT, CDR2 FRNRAP. The CDR3 runs to 16 residues. CDR3 bases: TGTGCTAGTGGATCTGTCTCCGGGACGACCCCCGATACGCAGCATTTT. Translation gives CASGSVSGTTPDTQHF.

On this clonotype: The conserved final phenylalanine or tryptophan is absent from the CDR3, which likely points to a read error. The chain recombines TRBV27 with TRBJ2-3, with TRBD2 matching 10 bases. The V and J ends lost 2 bases and 4 bases, in that order; junction bases with no gene match: 0. The CDR3 has 14 residues. Germline V CDR1 and CDR2: MNHEY, SMNVEV (reference sequence). The CDR3 spells CASSLLAGADTQYS. Here the CDR3 DNA reads TGTGCCAGCAGTTTACTAGCGGGGGCAGATACGCAGTATTCT.

J is TRBJ2-3 and V is TRBV7-9, with 10 bases that match TRBD2. Germline V gene data show CDR1 as SEHNR and CDR2 as FQNEAQ (reference sequence). This CDR3 comprises 16 residues. V lost 5 bases, J lost 7 bases, and 12 bases stayed unmatched. Here the CDR3 reads CASSGRGSGGDYTQYF. The CDR3 DNA is TGTGCCAGCAGCGGTCGGGGCAGCGGGGGGGACTATACGCAGTATTTT.

The chain is built from TRBV4-3 and TRBJ2-7; TRBD2 aligns across 7 bases. The CDR3 consists of 17 residues. The V segment lost 0 bases and the J segment 5 bases; nucleotides outside the gene matches: 13. Germline V CDR1 and CDR2: LGHNA, YSLEER. This CDR3 is CASSQDRATAGRNEQYF. The CDR3 DNA follows: TGCGCCAGCAGCCAAGATAGGGCGACAGCGGGGCGGAACGAGCAGTACTTC.

This clonotype was seen more than once but under ten times. This chain links TRBV19 with TRBJ2-1, with TRBD2 matching over 7 bases. The CDR3 has 13 residues. V gave up 6 bases and J gave up 5 bases; unmatched junction bases: 4. Germline V lookup: CDR1 LNHDA, CDR2 SQIVND (reference sequence). For the CDR3, the DNA is TGTGCCAGTAGCGCTGGGGGGGACAATGAGCAGTTCTTC. Translating it yields CASSAGGDNEQFF.

This clonotype was counted many times. V is TRBV29-1 and J is TRBJ1-1; D gene uncertain. The CDR3 covers 12 residues. CDR1 SQVTM and CDR2 ANQGSEA come from the germline V gene. The V gene lost 1 base and the J gene lost 5 bases, with 8 bases spanning the gap. CDR3 loop: CSVEGLRTEAFF. The CDR3, as DNA: TGCAGCGTTGAAGGACTGAGGACTGAAGCTTTCTTT.

This clonotype showed up many times. The rearrangement joins TRBV2 to TRBJ2-7, with no clear D. The V end lost 1 base, the J end lost 2 bases, and 6 bases lay between the germline ends. CDR3 length: 13 amino acids. Germline CDR1 and CDR2: SNHLY and FYNNEI. DNA for the CDR3: TGTGCCAGCAGTGAAGGCACGACCTACGAGCAGTACTTC. Translated: CASSEGTTYEQYF.

The sample holds many counts of this clonotype. The chain uses TRBV28 and TRBJ1-5; no firm D call. The CDR3 length is 16 residues. V was clipped by 3 bases and J by 5 bases, with 17 bases between them. Looked up from germline, CDR1 is MDHEN and CDR2 is SYDVKM. CDR3 protein: CASSFRARGWDQPQHF. CDR3 in DNA: TGTGCCAGCAGTTTTCGGGCTCGAGGTTGGGATCAGCCCCAGCATTTT.

On this clonotype: Given a much more abundant clone one base away, this may be a read error. Because it lacks the conserved phenylalanine or tryptophan at the end, this CDR3 is likely a read error. The chain combines TRBV19 with TRBJ1-6; TRBD1 matches 11 bases. Germline-derived CDR1 and CDR2 are LNHDA and SQIVND (reference sequence). This CDR3 spans 15 amino acids. Trimming at V came to 3 bases and at J to 8 bases, leaving 3 bases not matched to a gene. CDR3 DNA: TGTGCCAGTAGTATTGGGGACAGGGGGTATTCACCCCTCCACCTT. The encoded protein is CASSIGDRGYSPLHL.

This clonotype was observed a handful of times. The CDR3 reads CASSQDNLLGDGYTF. DNA for the CDR3: TGTGCCAGCAGCCAAGACAATTTACTGGGGGATGGCTACACCTTC. The V call is TRBV3-1, the J call TRBJ1-2, with TRBD1 as a possible D gene (5 bases). Trimming cost V 0 bases and J 6 bases, with 14 bases left between them. The germline V gene has CDR1 LGHDT and CDR2 YNNKEL (reference sequence). The CDR3 contains 15 residues.

This clonotype was seen ten or more times. The V call is TRBV20-1, the J call TRBJ2-1; 11 bases are a match to TRBD2. This CDR3 has 16 amino acids. V lost 0 bases to trimming and J lost 2 bases; unmatched junction nucleotides: 3. From germline, CDR1 is DFQATT and CDR2 SNEGSKA (reference sequence). As DNA, the CDR3 is TGCAGTGCTAGAGATCCGACTAGCGGGACCTACAATGAGCAGTTCTTC. It translates to CSARDPTSGTYNEQFF.

This clonotype occurred a few times. The chain couples TRBV6-5 to TRBJ2-1; 9 nucleotides line up with TRBD2. CDR3 length: 16 amino acids. V shed 2 bases and J 6 bases; nucleotides not matched to a gene: 8. CDR1 and CDR2 (germline): MNHEY, SVGAGI. The CDR3: CASSYSASGGSNEQFF. CDR3 DNA: TGTGCCAGCAGTTACAGCGCGAGCGGGGGGAGCAATGAGCAGTTCTTC.

There are many counts of this clonotype. The chain links TRBV7-9 to TRBJ2-1; TRBD2 is a possible D gene (7 bases). Germline values: CDR1 SEHNR, CDR2 FQNEAQ (reference sequence). V gave up 7 bases and J gave up 9 bases, with 19 bases separating them. The CDR3 has 14 amino acids. In DNA, the CDR3 is TGTGCCAGCAACGGAGAGGGGGGGTACGGTGAGCAGTTCTTC. This gives the protein CASNGEGGYGEQFF.

The V call is TRBV28, the J call TRBJ1-2; D gene uncertain. The CDR3 runs 15 residues. V shed 7 bases and J shed 3 bases, with 18 bases lying between them. Germline-derived CDR1 and CDR2 are MDHEN and SYDVKM. Here the CDR3 reads CASTGPDDEYYGYTF. In DNA form, the CDR3 reads TGTGCCAGCACCGGCCCGGATGATGAGTACTATGGCTACACCTTC.

This clonotype was counted between two and nine times. J is TRBJ2-7 and V is TRBV3-1; 7 nucleotides align to TRBD1. The CDR3 length is 15 residues. Germline V CDR1 and CDR2: LGHDT, YNNKEL (reference sequence). The V and J ends lost 4 bases and 0 bases, in that order; junction bases with no gene match: 6. DNA for the CDR3: TGTGCCAGCAGCCCCTACAGGGGACCCTCCTACGAGCAGTACTTC. As protein: CASSPYRGPSYEQYF.

This clonotype occurred a few times. A single base separates this from a much larger clone, so it may be a read error. The V gene is TRBV6-5, the J gene TRBJ2-3, with 8 positions matching TRBD2. This CDR3 region has 14 residues. Germline CDR1 is MNHEY and CDR2 is SVGAGI. The CDR3 nucleotides read TGTGTCAGCAGTTTGGGGACTAGTTCAGATACGCAGTATTTT. Protein product: CVSSLGTSSDTQYF.

This clonotype occurred a few times. The rearrangement joins TRBV19 to TRBJ2-2; a possible D gene is TRBD2 (6 bases). The germline gives CDR1 LNHDA, CDR2 SQIVND (reference sequence). The CDR3 is 13 residues long. Trimming removed 11 bases at V and 5 bases at J, with 15 bases between. Written as DNA, the CDR3 is TGTGCCGTCGACGGCGGGATGACCGGGGAGCTGTTTTTT. This codes for CAVDGGMTGELFF.

This clonotype was counted ten times or more. The rearrangement links TRBV10-3 to TRBJ2-7; a weak D match, TRBD2 (6 bases). Trimming pared 6 bases from V and 6 bases from J, leaving 24 bases between. This CDR3 region has 16 residues. CDR1 is ENHRY and CDR2 is SYGVKD in the germline V gene. The CDR3 coding sequence is TGTGCCATCAGAGAACCCTCGGGCCAGCGGGCTGTCGAGCAGTACTTC. Amino acids: CAIREPSGQRAVEQYF.

Ten or more counts support this clonotype. CDR3: CASSPPGQGGYEQYF. CDR3 nucleotide sequence: TGCGCCAGCAGCCCGCCCGGACAGGGTGGTTACGAGCAGTACTTC. The chain employs TRBV4-1 and TRBJ2-7; 8 bases align to TRBD1. The J segment lost 4 bases and the V segment lost 4 bases, leaving 9 bases of the junction unmatched. The CDR3 is 15 residues long. Germline-derived CDR1 and CDR2 are MGHRA and YSYEKL.

This clonotype was seen at least ten times. The chain recombines TRBV5-1 with TRBJ2-3; D is ambiguous. Trimming left V 0 bases short and J 6 bases short, with 11 bases between. Germline V gives CDR1 SGHRS, CDR2 YFSETQ. The CDR3 covers 14 residues. In DNA form, the CDR3 reads TGCGCCAGCAGCTTGGTTGCGGCCTGGGATACGCAGTATTTT. Encoded protein: CASSLVAAWDTQYF. Based on the CDR3 plus reference TRBV5-1 and TRBJ2-3, the full variable domain is KAGVTQTPRYLIKTRGQQVTLSCSPISGHRSVSWYQQTPGQGLQFLFEYFSETQRNKGNFPGRFSGRQFSNSRSEMNVSTLELGDSALYLCASSLVAAWDTQYFGPGTRLTVL.

This clonotype was observed many times. The chain recombines TRBV4-3 with TRBJ2-3, with 10 nucleotides matching TRBD2. CDR3 length: 16 amino acids. Germline CDR1 LGHNA, CDR2 YSLEER. V lost 0 bases, J lost 3 bases, and 3 bases stayed unmatched. The chain's CDR3 is CASSQELAGVTDTQYF. CDR3 nucleotides: TGCGCCAGCAGCCAAGAGCTAGCGGGAGTTACAGATACGCAGTATTTT.

This clonotype turned up a few times. A read error is possible here, since a much larger clone lies one base away. The chain couples TRBV23-1 to TRBJ2-3; TRBD1 might be the D (5 bases). TRBV23-1 is an ORF; its function is uncertain. CDR3 length: 14 residues. CDR3 sequence reads: CASSLHGPTGTQYF. Written as DNA, the CDR3 is TGCGCCAGCAGTCTCCATGGGCCCACAGGTACGCAGTATTTT.

The V gene is TRBV4-2, the J gene TRBJ2-3; 8 bases are a match to TRBD2. Germline CDR1 is LGHNA and CDR2 is YNFKEQ. The CDR3 runs 16 residues. V was pared by 4 bases and J by 8 bases, with 14 bases of the junction left unmatched. CDR3 in amino acids: CASSPWTSSLPATQYF. CDR3 DNA: TGTGCCAGCAGCCCTTGGACTAGCTCCCTGCCAGCTACGCAGTATTTT.

This clonotype was seen repeatedly, ten times or more. The chain's CDR3 is CASSLGAGYGLKETQYF. The CDR3 DNA sequence: TGTGCCAGCAGCTTAGGGGCGGGCTATGGTCTGAAAGAGACCCAGTACTTC. The chain recombines TRBV7-2 with TRBJ2-5; TRBD2 is a possible D gene (5 bases). The ends were cut back, 1 base at V and 3 bases at J, with 18 bases in the middle. Germline CDR1 and CDR2: SGHTA and FQGNSA. The length of the CDR3 is 17 residues.